One and the same sample provided the 8 T cell receptor beta chains below, sequenced in a study of shared T cell receptors in the human thymus. Profiled with immunoSEQ multiplex PCR; TCRdb holds only in-frame clones, not every one. The sample has approximately 730,000 clones; around 85% are singletons. These data also featured in a second study, about human thymus T cells.

Sequenced sample: thymocytes. These receptors were collected from a girl under two years old with a congenital heart defect.

The chain combines TRBV5-8 with TRBJ2-7; D may be TRBD2 (7 bases). Germline CDR1 and CDR2: SGHTS and YDEGEE. The CDR3 length is 12 residues. Trimming pared 3 bases from V and 6 bases from J, leaving 10 bases between. The CDR3: CASSWGGGEQYF. The CDR3 DNA sequence: TGTGCCAGCAGCTGGGGGGGCGGCGAGCAGTACTTC.

This sequence joins TRBV27 and TRBJ2-7; D is unresolved. Germline CDR1 MNHEY, CDR2 SMNVEV (reference sequence). The CDR3 has 13 amino acids. Trimming took off 5 bases at V and 2 bases at J, with 10 bases between the two ends. CDR3 region: CASSPNPTYEQYF. The CDR3 coding sequence is TGTGCCAGCAGTCCCAACCCTACCTACGAGCAGTACTTC.

This clone was counted a few times. J is TRBJ2-7 and V is TRBV7-2; D gene uncertain. Trimming removed 3 bases at V and 5 bases at J, with 5 bases between. In germline, CDR1 is SGHTA, CDR2 FQGNSA. The CDR3 has 11 residues. The CDR3 loop reads CASSFSHEQYF. In DNA form, the CDR3 reads TGTGCCAGCAGCTTTAGTCACGAGCAGTACTTC.

The CDR3, as DNA: TGTGCCAGCAGCGCCCGGGATATAAGGAGCCACGAGCAGTACTTC. This codes for CASSARDIRSHEQYF. V gene TRBV9 combines with J gene TRBJ2-7, with D perhaps TRBD2 (5 bases). CDR3 length: 15 amino acids. CDR1 is SGDLS, CDR2 YYNGEE, per germline. V was cut by 3 bases and J by 5 bases, with 18 bases left in between.

The chain links TRBV11-2 to TRBJ2-3; weak D call: TRBD2 (6 bases). Trimming cost V 1 base and J 2 bases, with 16 bases left between them. The CDR3 runs 17 residues. Germline V gene data show CDR1 as SGHAT and CDR2 as FQNNGV. In DNA form, the CDR3 reads TGTGCCAGCAGCTTAGTGCCGGGAGAAGCCTCCACAGATACGCAGTATTTT. This gives the protein CASSLVPGEASTDTQYF.

The gene calls are TRBV7-9 and TRBJ2-5, with D possibly being TRBD1 (6 bases). This CDR3 contains 15 residues. Germline CDR1 SEHNR, CDR2 FQNEAQ (reference sequence). V was cut by 5 bases and J by 1 base, with 14 bases left in between. DNA for the CDR3: TGTGCCAGCAGCCCCATTAGGGGGATCCAAGAGACCCAGTACTTC. It specifies CASSPIRGIQETQYF.

This clone was observed a few times. CDR3 DNA sequence: TGTGCCAGCAGCTCGCCCACGGACAGGGGCGCCTATGGCTACACCTTC. Translation: CASSSPTDRGAYGYTF. The chain has TRBV5-4 and TRBJ1-2, with TRBD1 identical over 9 bases. The CDR3 extends over 16 amino acids. After removal of 3 bases from V and 4 bases from J, the junction contained 10 bases not matched to a gene. Germline CDR1 SGHNT, CDR2 YYREEE (reference sequence). Using reference TRBV5-4 and TRBJ1-2 for the parts outside the CDR3, the full variable domain is ETGVTQSPTHLIKTRGQQVTLRCSSQSGHNTVSWYQQALGQGPQFIFQYYREEENGRGNFPPRFSGLQFPNYSSELNVNALELDDSALYLCASSSPTDRGAYGYTFGSGTRLTVV.

This clone has more than one count but fewer than ten. Here the CDR3 reads CASSRETRQGAPNYGYTF. Here the CDR3 DNA reads TGCGCCAGCAGCCGGGAAACCAGACAGGGGGCGCCTAACTATGGCTACACCTTC. The genes are TRBV4-1 and TRBJ1-2; 10 bases are shared with TRBD1. V was clipped by 4 bases and J by 0 bases; unmatched bases: 11. The CDR3 extends over 18 amino acids. The V gene's germline CDR1 is MGHRA and CDR2 YSYEKL.